What follows are 24 T cell receptor beta chains derived from one specimen sequenced in a study of T cell responses to AZD1222 COVID-19 vaccine. The method was immunoSEQ multiplex PCR; TCRdb's version includes in-frame clones alone and lacks a portion of them. The repertoire holds around 160,000 clones, with 80% to 85% as singletons. The source was peripheral blood, collected on day 0 of MenACWY control vaccination. The origin of the receptors is an adult in good health.

The chain joins TRBV10-3 to TRBJ2-3; 12 nucleotides line up with TRBD2. The germline CDR1 and CDR2 sequences are ENHRY and SYGVKD. V shed 5 bases and J 0 bases; nucleotides not matched to a gene: 0. This CDR3 contains 15 residues. The CDR3 reads CAISLAGGSTDTQYF. CDR3 in DNA: TGTGCCATCAGTCTAGCGGGGGGGAGCACAGATACGCAGTATTTT.

This clone has just one count. J is TRBJ2-2 and V is TRBV11-2; no reliable D call. The CDR3 totals 14 residues. Trimming pared 5 bases from V and 7 bases from J, leaving 14 bases between. Looked up from germline, CDR1 is SGHAT and CDR2 is FQNNGV. The CDR3 nucleotides read TGTGCCAGCAGCCCCCCACCTGGGCACGGGGAGCTGTTTTTT. Translated, it gives CASSPPPGHGELFF.

The V and J genes are TRBV2 and TRBJ1-2; D unresolved. There are 11 residues in the CDR3. Trimming took off 6 bases at V and 8 bases at J, with 10 bases between the two ends. Per the germline V gene, CDR1 is SNHLY and CDR2 is FYNNEI. The CDR3 region has the DNA TGTGCCAGCAGGGTGGTTGGCGGCTACACCTTC. It encodes CASRVVGGYTF.

The J gene is TRBJ1-1, the V gene TRBV5-6, with 9 nucleotides matching TRBD1. The CDR3 length is 16 residues. V shed 4 bases and J 0 bases; nucleotides not matched to a gene: 7. Germline V gene sequence: CDR1 SGHDT, CDR2 YYEEEE. CDR3 in DNA: TGTGCCAGCAGCCGGGCTAGGACAGGGGTGAACACTGAAGCTTTCTTT. It translates to CASSRARTGVNTEAFF.

CDR3 region: CASSQGTGGDEQFF. CDR3 nucleotides: TGTGCCAGCAGCCAGGGGACTGGGGGGGATGAGCAGTTCTTC. V is TRBV3-1 (or the pseudogene TRBV3-2) and J is TRBJ2-1; 7 nucleotides agree with TRBD2. The CDR3 is made up of 14 amino acids. The J segment lost 8 bases and the V segment lost 3 bases, leaving 7 bases of the junction unmatched. Germline CDR1 LGHDT, CDR2 YNNKEL (reference sequence).

J is TRBJ1-2 and V is TRBV28, with 7 positions matching TRBD1. This CDR3 is built from 16 residues. The V gene's germline CDR1 is MDHEN and CDR2 SYDVKM. V dropped 4 bases and J dropped 4; count of bases not matched to a gene: 12. For the CDR3, the DNA is TGTGCCAGCAGTTCAAGCCCGGGACAGCTGGCCTATGGCTACACCTTC. This sequence encodes CASSSSPGQLAYGYTF.

The J gene is TRBJ2-6, the V gene TRBV16; D remains unclear. CDR1 is KGHSY, CDR2 FQNENV, per germline. V was shortened by 0 bases and J by 0 bases, with 3 bases between the two germline ends. This CDR3 region has 15 residues. The CDR3 DNA is TGTGCCAGCAGCCAATCACGCTCTGGGGCCAACGTCCTGACTTTC. It is translated as CASSQSRSGANVLTF.

The rearrangement joins TRBV7-9 to TRBJ1-5; D remains ambiguous. This CDR3 is 15 amino acids long. V lost 1 base and J lost 5, with 12 bases in between. Germline V gene data show CDR1 as SEHNR and CDR2 as FQNEAQ (reference sequence). The CDR3 bases are TGTGCCAGCAGCTTAGGGGGTAGGGTGGATCAGCCCCAGCATTTT. Translation: CASSLGGRVDQPQHF.

The rearrangement links TRBV4-1 to TRBJ2-1; maybe TRBD1 (6 bases). Germline values: CDR1 MGHRA, CDR2 YSYEKL. The V and J ends lost 4 bases and 9 bases respectively, with 16 bases between them. The CDR3 extends over 14 amino acids. CDR3 sequence: CASSPTNRVGEQFF. The CDR3 coding sequence is TGCGCCAGCAGCCCTACAAACAGGGTTGGTGAGCAGTTCTTC.

The chain has TRBV4-1 and TRBJ2-7; perhaps TRBD2 as D (5 bases). CDR3 length: 14 amino acids. V dropped 4 bases and J dropped 3 bases, with 13 bases sitting between them. Germline loops: CDR1 MGHRA, CDR2 YSYEKL. The CDR3 loop reads CASSPENDYYEQYF. The CDR3 region has the DNA TGCGCCAGCAGCCCCGAGAACGACTACTACGAGCAGTACTTC.

The chain combines TRBV2 with TRBJ1-5, with D unclear. The CDR3 sequence is 14 residues long. The germline V and J ends were trimmed by 2 bases and 4 bases, with 9 bases remaining between them. Germline V lookup: CDR1 SNHLY, CDR2 FYNNEI. The CDR3 sequence: CASSEFSVNQPQHF. The CDR3 DNA reads as TGTGCCAGCAGTGAATTTTCAGTTAATCAGCCCCAGCATTTT.

The V gene is TRBV6-2 or TRBV6-3, the J gene TRBJ1-5, with 8 nucleotides matching TRBD1. Per the germline V gene, CDR1 is MNHEY and CDR2 is SVGEGT. This CDR3 comprises 17 residues. The junction had 15 bases not matched to a gene; V was cut back by 5 bases and J by 6 bases. CDR3 DNA sequence: TGTGCCAGCAGTAACCCTCACTCGGACAGGGTAGGTCAGCCCCAGCATTTT. Protein: CASSNPHSDRVGQPQHF.

This clone was picked up a small number of times. This chain links TRBV6-5 with TRBJ2-3, with 8 bases identical to TRBD1. The trim removed 6 bases at V and 5 bases at J, leaving 7 bases unmatched. Germline CDR1 is MNHEY and CDR2 is SVGAGI. This CDR3 comprises 14 residues. In DNA form, the CDR3 reads TGTGCCAGCAGCCCCAGGGGGCGCGGAGATACGCAGTATTTT. Its translation: CASSPRGRGDTQYF.

V is TRBV5-4 and J is TRBJ2-5; D unresolved. Trimming cost V 3 bases and J 1 base, with 10 bases left between them. CDR3 length: 14 residues. Germline V lookup: CDR1 SGHNT, CDR2 YYREEE (reference sequence). The CDR3 protein is CASSYRTAQETQYF. The CDR3 nucleotides read TGTGCCAGCAGCTATAGAACAGCCCAAGAGACCCAGTACTTC.

The chain combines TRBV13 with TRBJ1-4, with a tentative D call TRBD1 (6 bases). Trimming took off 6 bases at V and 8 bases at J, with 16 bases between the two ends. Germline V gene sequence: CDR1 PRHDT, CDR2 FYEKMQ (reference sequence). This CDR3 comprises 14 residues. As DNA, the CDR3 is TGTGCCAGCAGACTATTCGGCGGGGGCGAAAAACTGTTTTTT. Residues: CASRLFGGGEKLFF.

The genes are TRBV5-6 and TRBJ2-7; weak D call: TRBD1 (5 bases). Germline assignment: CDR1 SGHDT and CDR2 YYEEEE. The germline V and J ends were trimmed by 4 bases and 7 bases, with 15 bases remaining between them. This CDR3 is 13 amino acids long. The CDR3 sequence: CASSLRVSDEQYV. Written as DNA, the CDR3 is TGTGCCAGCAGCCTCAGGGTCTCGGATGAGCAGTACGTC.

This clone appeared once. CDR3 sequence: CASSPGQGRAQHF. The CDR3 region has the DNA TGTGCCAGCAGCCCGGGGCAGGGGAGAGCCCAGCATTTT. The chain carries TRBV7-9 and TRBJ1-5, with D tentatively TRBD1 (6 bases). Germline V gene data show CDR1 as SEHNR and CDR2 as FQNEAQ (reference sequence). This CDR3 has 13 residues. With 5 bases removed from V and 11 bases from J, the gap between germline ends came to 16 bases.

This chain connects TRBV6-5 to TRBJ2-7, with D unresolved. The CDR3 length is 15 residues. V was clipped by 5 bases and J by 0 bases, with 14 bases between them. Per the germline V gene, CDR1 is MNHEY and CDR2 is SVGAGI. CDR3 in DNA: TGTGCCAGCAGTCGAGACCTAAGCAGCTCCTACGAGCAGTACTTC. It specifies CASSRDLSSSYEQYF.

This chain joins TRBV28 and TRBJ1-5; TRBD1 matches 7 bases. Germline lookup yields CDR1 MDHEN and CDR2 SYDVKM. The V segment lost 5 bases and the J segment 0 bases; nucleotides outside the gene matches: 7. The CDR3 is 16 amino acids. The CDR3: CASSRPTGPSNQPQHF. CDR3 bases: TGTGCCAGCAGTCGACCGACAGGGCCTAGCAATCAGCCCCAGCATTTT.

V usage is TRBV5-1 and J usage is TRBJ1-6; D not certain. V lost 1 base and J 10 bases, leaving 9 bases between the germline ends. This CDR3 comprises 13 residues. Germline V gene data show CDR1 as SGHRS and CDR2 as YFSETQ. This chain's CDR3 is CASSLITESPLHF. CDR3 DNA: TGCGCCAGCAGCTTGATTACCGAATCACCCCTCCACTTT.

Points on this clone: Other DNA sequences from this sample encode an identical CDR3 as well. V is TRBV11-2 and J is TRBJ1-2; no clear D. This CDR3 spans 14 amino acids. From germline, CDR1 is SGHAT and CDR2 FQNNGV. V lost 0 bases, J lost 4 bases, and 9 bases lay in between. This CDR3 is CASSLEPGPYGYTF. The CDR3 region has the DNA TGTGCCAGCAGCTTAGAGCCAGGCCCCTATGGCTACACCTTC.

This rearrangement joins TRBV4-2 to TRBJ2-1, with D perhaps matching TRBD1 (6 bases). CDR3 length equals 13 residues. V lost 1 base, J lost 8 bases, and 9 bases lay in between. Germline assignment: CDR1 LGHNA and CDR2 YNFKEQ. In nucleotides, the CDR3 is TGTGCCAGCAGCCAAGGGGGGCGCGATGAGCAGTTCTTC. It encodes CASSQGGRDEQFF.

This sequence joins TRBV19 and TRBJ1-1; D possibly corresponds to TRBD1 (6 bases). Looked up from germline, CDR1 is LNHDA and CDR2 is SQIVND (reference sequence). The CDR3 has 14 residues. The ends were cut back, 9 bases at V and 0 bases at J, with 14 bases in the middle. CDR3 in DNA: TGTGCCAGCTCTCACAGGGAACTGAACACTGAAGCTTTCTTT. Its translation is CASSHRELNTEAFF.

The V gene is TRBV18, the J gene TRBJ2-5; 8 bases are a match to TRBD2. There are 13 residues in the CDR3. The germline gives CDR1 KGHSH, CDR2 LQKENI. The V segment lost 8 bases and the J segment 3 bases; nucleotides outside the gene matches: 5. The CDR3 DNA reads TGTGCCAGCCACCTTAGCGGGGAAGAGACCCAGTACTTC. Translating gives CASHLSGEETQYF.